A selection of T cell receptor beta chains follows, all from one sample in a study of regulatory T cells in long-lasting Graves disease. Using its own MiXCR run on the multiplex PCR reads, TCRdb lists one record per CDR3 protein. The table shows approximately 540,000 distinct CDR3 sequences, with around 13% occurring only once. These data were also reused for a study on T cells in Graves' hyperthyroidism and ophthalmopathy.

The source material was peripheral blood mononuclear cells (PBMCs), sampled at new diagnosis, from a patient treated with antithyroid drugs. Receptors were obtained from a woman aged 25 to 39 with Graves disease. The CDR3 runs from the conserved cysteine through the conserved F or W. Fields, in order: clone size, V gene, J gene, D gene, CDR3 length, CDR3 protein, CDR3 DNA. A D gene is named only where the DNA matches it firmly. Expanded clones get a size class; other rows say once, few or many, or leave the size out.

>.|TRBV27|TRBJ2-2|.|15
CASSLDYGGTGELFF
TGTGCCAGCAGCCTGGACTATGGGGGAACCGGGGAGCTGTTTTTT
>many|TRBV11-3|TRBJ2-3|.|16
CASSPGRTVYRDTQYF
TGTGCCAGCAGCCCTGGTCGGACAGTCTACCGGGATACGCAGTATTTT
>many|TRBV7-8|TRBJ2-5|.|14
CASSFPGIQETQYF
TGTGCCAGCAGCTTTCCCGGGATCCAAGAGACCCAGTACTTC
>many|TRBV28|TRBJ1-3|.|15
CASPGGPSSGNTIYF
TGTGCCAGCCCTGGGGGCCCGAGCTCTGGAAACACCATATATTTT
>few|TRBV28|TRBJ1-5|TRBD1|16
CASSWDRGLRNQPQHF
TGTGCCAGCAGTTGGGACAGGGGATTGAGAAATCAGCCCCAGCATTTT
>.|TRBV4-1|TRBJ2-5|.|14
CASSQEINQETQYF
TGCGCCAGCAGCCAAGAAATCAACCAAGAGACCCAGTACTTC
>few|TRBV27|TRBJ2-7|.|17
CASRDGYSGLGTYEQYF
TGTGCCAGCAGGGACGGGTACTCAGGGTTAGGAACCTACGAGCAGTACTTC
>many|TRBV6-2/TRBV6-3|TRBJ2-5|.|14
CASRPTRAWETQYF
TGTGCCAGCAGACCGACTAGAGCATGGGAGACCCAGTACTTC
>.|TRBV6-9|TRBJ2-7|TRBD1|14
CASSYWDRGYEQYF
TGTGCCAGCAGTTACTGGGACAGGGGCTACGAGCAGTACTTC
>many|TRBV7-8|TRBJ2-5|.|15
CASSQEPGPQETQYF
TGTGCCAGCAGCCAAGAGCCGGGACCCCAAGAGACCCAGTACTTC
>few|TRBV20-1|TRBJ1-1|TRBD1|13
CSASRGPGTEAFF
TGCAGTGCAAGCAGGGGGCCGGGCACTGAAGCTTTCTTT
>few|TRBV6-2/TRBV6-3|TRBJ2-1|TRBD1|15
CASSPLRGRYNEQFF
TGTGCCAGCAGCCCCCTGAGGGGGCGGTACAATGAGCAGTTCTTC
>many|TRBV29-1|TRBJ1-2|.|14
CSVESGRMSNGYTF
TGCAGCGTTGAGAGCGGCAGGATGTCGAATGGCTACACCTTC
>.|TRBV7-9|TRBJ2-1|.|10
CASPIDEQFF
TGTGCCAGCCCGATTGATGAGCAGTTCTTC
>many|TRBV4-3|TRBJ2-5|TRBD1|17
CASSQGGTGGSQETQYF
TGCGCCAGCAGCCAAGGAGGGACAGGGGGGAGCCAAGAGACCCAGTACTTC
>.|TRBV6-1|TRBJ2-3|.|13
CASSYRAVALQYF
TGTGCCAGCAGTTACCGGGCAGTCGCCTTGCAGTATTTT
>many|TRBV20-1|TRBJ1-5|TRBD1|14
CSARQGIRNQPQHF
TGCAGTGCGAGACAGGGTATCCGCAATCAGCCCCAGCATTTT
>many|TRBV28|TRBJ2-2|.|13
CASSANRAGELFF
TGTGCCAGCAGCGCAAACAGGGCCGGGGAGCTGTTTTTT
>.|TRBV20-1|TRBJ2-7|.|12
CSAPWLSYEQYF
TGCAGTGCCCCATGGTTGAGCTACGAGCAGTACTTC
>few|TRBV27|TRBJ2-7|TRBD1|15
CASRDAGTGNYEQYF
TGTGCCAGCAGAGACGCCGGGACAGGGAACTACGAGCAGTACTTC
>few|TRBV6-1|TRBJ2-5|.|13
CASRDGVQETQYF
TGTGCCAGCCGGGACGGAGTCCAAGAGACCCAGTACTTC
>many|TRBV6-1|TRBJ1-1|TRBD1|19
CATKSLDRGLNGVDTEAFF
TGTGCCACAAAATCACTGGACAGGGGGCTTAATGGTGTGGACACTGAAGCTTTCTTT
>.|TRBV4-3|TRBJ2-2|TRBD1|15
CASSQEGTGTGELFF
TGCGCCAGCAGCCAAGAGGGGACAGGGACCGGGGAGCTGTTTTTT
>many|TRBV12-3/TRBV12-4|TRBJ2-1|.|16
CASSFRQLRLPNEQFF
TGTGCCAGCAGTTTCCGACAGCTGAGACTACCCAATGAGCAGTTCTTC
>many|TRBV9|TRBJ2-2|TRBD2|16
CASSVGLALNTGELFF
TGTGCCAGCAGCGTGGGACTAGCGTTGAACACCGGGGAGCTGTTTTTT
>many|TRBV20-1|TRBJ2-1|TRBD2|16
CSARTNRREKANEQFF
TGCAGTGCTAGGACGAACCGGCGGGAGAAAGCCAATGAGCAGTTCTTC
>few|TRBV4-1|TRBJ1-3|.|15
CASSQRALSGNTIYF
TGCGCCAGCAGCCAGAGGGCCCTCTCTGGAAACACCATATATTTT
>many|TRBV6-9|TRBJ1-3|.|14
CASSYRASGNTIYF
TGTGCCAGCAGTTACCGAGCATCTGGAAACACCATATATTTT
>.|TRBV4-1|TRBJ1-4|TRBD1|16
CASSQAPTGRGEKLFF
TGCGCCAGCAGCCAAGCCCCGACAGGGCGGGGTGAAAAACTGTTTTTT
>.|TRBV28|TRBJ1-1|.|16
CASSSGGVTRYTEAFF
TGTGCCAGCAGTTCCGGGGGCGTCACGAGGTACACTGAAGCTTTCTTT
>many|TRBV7-9|TRBJ2-7|TRBD1|16
CASSLVGGQGSYEQYF
TGTGCCAGCAGCTTAGTAGGGGGACAGGGGTCCTACGAGCAGTACTTC
>many|TRBV3-1|TRBJ1-4|.|13
CASSRGRAEKLFF
TGTGCCAGCAGCCGCGGCAGAGCTGAAAAACTGTTTTTT
>.|TRBV7-8|TRBJ2-2|TRBD2|15
CASSSGRTSSGELFF
TGTGCCAGCAGCTCCGGGCGGACTAGTTCCGGGGAGCTGTTTTTT
>.|TRBV3-1|TRBJ2-7|TRBD2|15
CASSQDTSGAYEQYF
TGTGCCAGCAGCCAAGATACTAGCGGAGCCTACGAGCAGTACTTC
>many|TRBV19|TRBJ2-7|.|14
CASSKQLGTYEQYF
TGTGCCAGTAGTAAACAATTAGGAACCTACGAGCAGTACTTC
>few|TRBV5-1|TRBJ1-1|.|14
CASGLGQGGTEAFF
TGCGCCAGCGGCTTGGGGCAGGGAGGCACTGAAGCTTTCTTT
>many|TRBV20-1|TRBJ1-2|.|14
CSARVGGRVGGYTF
TGCAGTGCTAGGGTCGGGGGCCGGGTGGGTGGCTACACCTTC
>few|TRBV19|TRBJ2-1|TRBD1|15
CASSRTGEGNYEQFF
TGTGCCAGTAGTAGGACAGGGGAGGGTAACTATGAGCAGTTCTTC
>.|TRBV7-3|TRBJ1-2|TRBD1|16
CASSSPGQGAFYGYTF
TGTGCCAGCAGCTCCCCGGGACAGGGGGCTTTCTATGGCTACACCTTC
>many|TRBV6-2/TRBV6-3|TRBJ2-7|.|19
CASSYSHLYAGRRGYEQYF
TGTGCCAGCAGTTACTCCCATTTATACGCGGGACGAAGGGGCTACGAGCAGTACTTC
>many|TRBV20-1|TRBJ2-5|.|14
CSARVFGGKETQYF
TGCAGTGCTAGAGTCTTCGGCGGAAAAGAGACCCAGTACTTC
>few|TRBV7-8|TRBJ2-3|.|16
CASSLVSLDLGDTQYF
TGTGCCAGCAGCTTAGTGTCTCTCGATCTGGGGGATACGCAGTATTTT
>many|TRBV29-1|TRBJ1-6|TRBD1|14
CSVRTGTDNSPLHF
TGCAGCGTCAGGACAGGGACGGATAATTCACCCCTCCACTTT
>many|TRBV11-2|TRBJ2-6|TRBD1|16
CASFKQGQRGANVLTF
TGTGCCAGCTTCAAACAGGGGCAGCGGGGGGCCAACGTCCTGACTTTC
>many|TRBV11-2|TRBJ2-3|.|14
CASSQRQITDTQYF
TGTGCCAGCAGCCAAAGACAGATCACAGATACGCAGTATTTT
>few|TRBV7-3|TRBJ2-1|.|15
CASSLTRTSYNEQFF
TGTGCCAGCAGCTTAACACGGACCTCCTACAATGAGCAGTTCTTC
>many|TRBV10-3|TRBJ2-3|.|14
CAISENMRADTQYF
TGTGCCATCAGTGAGAACATGAGGGCAGATACGCAGTATTTT
>many|TRBV19|TRBJ1-2|.|13
CASKRTANYGYTF
TGTGCCAGTAAGAGGACCGCTAACTATGGCTACACCTTC
>many|TRBV28|TRBJ1-1|.|14
CASTSGFMNTEAFF
TGTGCCAGCACCTCCGGATTCATGAACACTGAAGCTTTCTTT
>many|TRBV29-1|TRBJ1-1|.|13
CSVGGRVNTEAFF
TGCAGCGTTGGGGGGAGGGTGAACACTGAAGCTTTCTTT
>.|TRBV20-1|TRBJ1-2|.|16
CSALWGPGRKIYGYTF
TGCAGTGCCCTATGGGGGCCGGGACGGAAAATCTATGGCTACACCTTC
>many|TRBV18|TRBJ1-4|TRBD1|15
CASSRLPGQNEKLFF
TGTGCCAGCTCACGCCTTCCGGGACAGAATGAAAAACTGTTTTTT